The following is a T cell receptor beta chain sequence with its context. Its antigen is not yet known. One base away there is no much larger clone; base qualities are not given. These data are taken from a study of T cells after yellow fever vaccination (dated by TCRdb to between 2018 and 2021). As for the study more broadly: Libraries from fractions with low cell numbers were prepared with the SMART-Seq v4 Ultra Low Input RNA kit. Bulk TCR alpha and beta repertoires were sequenced longitudinally to track T-cell clones before and after primary and booster YFV17D yellow fever vaccination. Blood samples were taken at several timepoints before and after primary and secondary immunization, and bulk PBMC replicates and cell subsets were isolated. The cohort comprised two healthy male donors, one aged 18 to 29 and one aged 30 to 40 years.

Synthesis of TCR cDNA relied on 5'RACE template switching, a step that introduced a universal primer site along with unique molecular identifiers. Priming of cDNA synthesis was performed from both the TCR alpha and TCR beta constant segments. Two PCR steps were used to amplify libraries, with sample barcodes and sequencing adapters being added in the second step. Sequencing of the libraries was done on either Illumina HiSeq 2500 (2x100 bp) or NovaSeq (2x150 bp). The authors processed their data as follows. Reads were demultiplexed and collapsed into UMI consensus sequences with MIGEC, and V(D)J alignment was performed with MiXCR. Vaccine-responding clonotypes were defined with edgeR using replicate PBMC samples, requiring FDR below 0.01 and a log2 fold change above 5 up to day 15. Bulk clonotypes were assigned CD4 or CD8 identity according to which sequenced CD4 or CD8 repertoire held them at higher abundance. TCRdb passed the public sequencing reads through fastp at Q25 and MiXCR, retaining productive beta sequences. When rows share a CDR3 protein, they turn into one entry using the most common DNA and genes. In this record, the V and J calls reflect TCRdb's handling and not the investigators' own analysis. Across this sample there are 200,000 to 300,000 distinct CDR3 sequences, with around 13% seen only once. Of the sample, about 0.51% falls within the top ten clones.

Taken from the germline V gene, the CDR1 and CDR2 loops are MGHRA and YSYEKL. Trimming accounts for 1 base at V and 8 bases at J, while the number of junction bases matched to no gene is 6. Reading from cysteine to phenylalanine, the CDR3 counts 16 amino acids. The CDR3 DNA has 48 bases and is translated from base 1. General findings and caveats noted by the study authors: A small fraction of clonotypes showed up in both the CD4 and CD8 compartments, probably as a result of convergent recombination. The secondary T-cell response was weaker than the primary response but faster, peaking on day 5 instead of day 15. Because abundant contaminating clonotypes from the bulk population could be contained in FACS-sorted repertoires, computational filtering was required. Only a couple of donors were included in the study, so the extent to which the findings can be generalized is limited. Most clones expanded after primary vaccination (about 95% of CD4 and roughly 88% of CD8) were re-detected after the booster, suggesting that broad memory maintenance occurred.

Reading the label with the study, this specimen's treatment or condition is: live attenuated yellow fever vaccine strain. PBMCs were isolated from peripheral blood using a standard Ficoll-Paque protocol. Dynabeads CD4 and CD8 positive selection kits were used to isolate the CD4 and CD8 T-cell fractions. TriZol was used to extract RNA from bulk PBMCs, CD4 and CD8 fractions, and dextramer-positive and dextramer-negative fractions. The V and J genes are TRBV4-1 and TRBJ2-1, with 12 middle bases fitting TRBD2. The sequence was obtained from a man aged 25 to 40 who received the YFV17D yellow fever vaccine. The source material was CD4+ T cells sorted from PBMCs, sampled 45 days after the yellow fever booster vaccination. The nucleotide sequence reads TGCGCCAGCAGCCAAGGGCTAGCGGGAGGGAGGTATGAGCAGTTCTTC. The resulting protein is CASSQGLAGGRYEQFF.